The clone carrying this T cell receptor beta chain was counted many times. Antigen unknown. A single record per CDR3 protein comes from TCRdb applying MiXCR to the 5' RACE reads. Of more than 300,000 distinct CDR3 sequences in the sample, around 4.3% are singletons; the top ten hold roughly a fifth. CDR3 length: 14 residues. V was clipped by 5 bases and J by 13 bases, with 23 bases between them. This specimen belongs to a study of T cells after yellow fever vaccination. The wider study: The authors prepared low-cell-number fractions using SMART-Seq v4 Ultra Low Input.

Broader study findings: The booster saw the reappearance of most primary-vaccination clones (approximately 96% CD4, 80% to 90% CD8).

The sequencing used PBMCs, collected 15 days after the yellow fever booster vaccination. The origin of this receptor is a man between 18 and 29 years old who received the YFV17D yellow fever vaccine. This chain uses TRBV12-3 or TRBV12-4 with TRBJ1-2; D perhaps matches TRBD1 (5 bases). CDR3 region: CASSPVVRGPGPTF. In nucleotides, the CDR3 is TGTGCCAGCAGTCCGGTCGTCCGGGGCCCCGGCCCCACCTTC.